The 18 T cell receptor beta chains in this list originate from one sample, sequenced in a study of T cells in Graves' hyperthyroidism and ophthalmopathy. TCR beta CDR3 sequences were amplified from RNA transcripts. When the TCR CDR3 underwent first-round RT-PCR, the HTBI primer set was used. One entry per CDR3 protein, called by TCRdb with MiXCR from the multiplex PCR reads. The sample has around 100,000 distinct CDR3 sequences, over 45% seen once; the top ten hold approximately 27%. The sequencing input was blood. These receptors were collected from a man aged 35 to 55 with Graves' hyperthyroidism.

As concerns this clonotype: The junction does not match germline at one end; this may be a read error. The chain couples TRBV7-2 to TRBJ1-3; unclear D gene. The CDR3 sequence is 12 residues long. Germline assignment: CDR1 SGHTA and CDR2 FQGNSA. In DNA, the CDR3 is TGTGCCAGCAGCCTACCGACGGGCAGCTCCCATTTT. Amino acid sequence: CASSLPTGSSHF. Based on the CDR3 plus reference TRBV7-2 and TRBJ1-3, the full variable domain is GAGVSQSPSNKVTEKGKDVELRCDPISGHTALYWYRQSLGQGLEFLIYFQGNSAPDKSGLPSDRFSAERTGGSVSTLTIQRTQQEDSAVYLCASSLPTGSSHFGEGSWLTVV.

The V gene is TRBV20-1, the J gene TRBJ2-3; D might be TRBD2 (7 bases). There are 13 residues in the CDR3. Trimming cost V 5 bases and J 7 bases, with 16 bases left between them. Looked up from germline, CDR1 is DFQATT and CDR2 is SNEGSKA (reference sequence). CDR3 nucleotides: TGCAGTGCTGAGGGGGGGAAGGCCAATACGCAGTATTTT. Amino acid sequence: CSAEGGKANTQYF.

This chain uses TRBV7-3 with TRBJ2-7, with TRBD2 matching over 10 bases. Germline assignment: CDR1 SGHTA and CDR2 FQGTGA. The CDR3 runs 15 residues. Germline trimming cut 5 bases from V and 0 bases from J; bases unmatched to any gene: 4. The CDR3 DNA sequence: TGTGCCAGCAGCCCCTCTAGCGGGAGCTCCTACGAGCAGTACTTC. This sequence encodes CASSPSSGSSYEQYF.

The chain employs TRBV7-8 and TRBJ2-3; TRBD2 might be the D (6 bases). The V end lost 2 bases, the J end lost 13 bases, and 13 bases lay between the germline ends. The V gene's germline CDR1 is SGHVS and CDR2 FQNEAQ. The CDR3 has 12 amino acids. In nucleotides, the CDR3 is TGTGCCAGCAGCTTAATAGCACTAGCAGAGTATTTT. Residues: CASSLIALAEYF.

This clonotype has a count of ten or more. This likely comes from a read error, as the CDR3 has no conserved phenylalanine or tryptophan at its end. The limits of the CDR3 on the DNA are not certain, so only TCRdb's listed CDR3 is given. The V gene is TRBV11-2, the J gene TRBJ1-2. Looked up from germline, CDR1 is SGHAT and CDR2 is FQNNGV. Inclusive of both ends, the CDR3 amounts to 12 amino acids. The CDR3 reads CASSSISRAQEL.

This chain connects TRBV7-2 to TRBJ1-1; D uncertain. Germline lookup yields CDR1 SGHTA and CDR2 FQGNSA. V lost 5 bases and J 5 bases, leaving 42 bases between the germline ends. The length of the CDR3 is 23 residues. CDR3 region: CASSQDIFRLRSVVGKERTEAFF. The CDR3 DNA sequence: TGTGCCAGCAGCCAAGATATATTTAGGCTACGATCCGTAGTGGGAAAGGAACGGACTGAAGCTTTCTTT.

There are many counts of this clonotype. V is TRBV20-1 and J is TRBJ1-6; D may be TRBD1 (5 bases). V lost 1 base, J lost 9 bases, and 13 bases lay in between. Per the germline V gene, CDR1 is DFQATT and CDR2 is SNEGSKA (reference sequence). The CDR3 has 14 residues. CDR3 sequence (DNA): TGCAGTGCTAGAGTCGGGCAGGGAGGTTCACCCCTCCACTTT. Encoded protein: CSARVGQGGSPLHF.

This clonotype was found a few times. The chain links TRBV29-1 to TRBJ1-1, with 8 bases lining up with TRBD1. The CDR3 runs 14 residues. Per the germline V gene, CDR1 is SQVTM and CDR2 is ANQGSEA. V gave up 4 bases and J gave up 5 bases; unmatched junction bases: 9. In DNA, the CDR3 is TGCAGCGTTGGGCGGACAGGGTTGGGGACTGAAGCTTTCTTT. It specifies CSVGRTGLGTEAFF.

By share of the sample, this clonotype is medium-sized. The rearrangement joins TRBV12-3 or TRBV12-4 to TRBJ2-1, with 14 bases that match TRBD2. This CDR3 is built from 15 residues. The V segment lost 6 bases and the J segment 5 bases; nucleotides outside the gene matches: 3. CDR3 protein: CASSWTSGGHNEQFF. For the CDR3, the DNA is TGTGCCAGCAGCTGGACTAGCGGGGGGCACAATGAGCAGTTCTTC.

The chain couples TRBV6-4 to TRBJ1-6; 10 positions match TRBD1. Germline loops: CDR1 MRHNA, CDR2 SNTAGT. The CDR3 is 15 amino acids. Trimming cost V 6 bases and J 10 bases; bases outside gene matches: 9. In nucleotides, the CDR3 is TGTGCCAGCAGAGCCGGGACAGGGGAGGAATCACCCCTCCACTTT. Translating it yields CASRAGTGEESPLHF.

Ten or more counts support this clonotype. The V call is TRBV29-1, the J call TRBJ1-2; no clear D gene. Germline loops: CDR1 SQVTM, CDR2 ANQGSEA. Trimming took off 1 base at V and 4 bases at J, with 13 bases between the two ends. This CDR3 contains 14 residues. The CDR3 reads CSVEGTGRGYGYTF. The CDR3 region has the DNA TGCAGCGTTGAAGGGACGGGGAGAGGCTATGGCTACACCTTC.

This chain joins TRBV15 and TRBJ2-1; the D is unclear. The germline V and J ends were trimmed by 1 base and 0 bases, with 7 bases remaining between them. The CDR3 consists of 15 residues. Per the germline V gene, CDR1 is LNHNV and CDR2 is YYDKDF (reference sequence). The CDR3 DNA reads as TGTGCCACCAGCAGAGGTTCTAGCTCCTACAATGAGCAGTTCTTC. It specifies CATSRGSSSYNEQFF. The complete variable domain, with remaining parts taken from reference TRBV15 and TRBJ2-1, reads DAMVIQNPRYQVTQFGKPVTLSCSQTLNHNVMYWYQQKSSQAPKLLFHYYDKDFNNEADTPDNFQSRRPNTSFCFLDIRSPGLGDTAMYLCATSRGSSSYNEQFFGPGTRLTVL.

This clonotype was observed a few times. This chain uses TRBV15 with TRBJ2-6, with D perhaps TRBD1 or TRBD2 (5 bases each). The length of the CDR3 is 14 residues. Between the trimmed V and J ends, which lost 4 bases and 5 bases, there was a span of 9 bases. Germline V gene sequence: CDR1 LNHNV, CDR2 YYDKDF (reference sequence). The CDR3 reads CATSTPGRANVLTF. In DNA, the CDR3 is TGTGCCACCAGCACCCCGGGACGGGCCAACGTCCTGACTTTC.

The V gene is TRBV9, the J gene TRBJ1-5; possibly TRBD1 for D (6 bases). V shed 4 bases and J shed 6 bases, with 14 bases lying between them. Germline CDR1 is SGDLS and CDR2 is YYNGEE. The CDR3 covers 14 residues. CDR3 region: CASSPGQNCQPQHF. The CDR3, as DNA: TGTGCCAGCAGCCCTGGACAGAATTGTCAGCCCCAGCATTTT.

The chain recombines TRBV20-1 with TRBJ1-1; TRBD1 matches 9 bases. The CDR3 runs to 16 residues. V lost 3 bases and J lost 8; bases outside the gene matches: 16. Germline values: CDR1 DFQATT, CDR2 SNEGSKA (reference sequence). Here the CDR3 reads CSASSARDRDETEAFF. The CDR3 DNA is TGCAGTGCTAGTAGCGCCCGGGACAGGGACGAGACGGAAGCTTTCTTT.

To note about this clonotype: Just one base apart from a much larger clone, this may be a read error. The chain carries TRBV5-1 and TRBJ2-5, with D perhaps TRBD1 (6 bases). Germline-derived CDR1 and CDR2 are SGHRS and YFSETQ. The CDR3 contains 15 residues. The CDR3 DNA reads TGCGCCAGCAGCTCTTCCTACAGGGCCCAAGAGACCCAGGACTTC. It specifies CASSSSYRAQETQDF.

In this sample, this clonotype turned up once. At one end, the junction sequence differs from germline, possibly due to a read error. CDR3 residues: CVSSFSSNQPQHF. The DNA for the CDR3 is TGTGTCAGCAGCTTTAGCAGCAATCAGCCCCAGCATTTT. The chain has TRBV11-2 and TRBJ1-5; D call uncertain. Per the germline V gene, CDR1 is SGHAT and CDR2 is FQNNGV. The CDR3 contains 13 residues.

This clonotype was counted many times. CDR3 sequence: CASSLTRRSSYEQYF. The CDR3 DNA reads as TGTGCCAGCAGCCTGACTCGTAGGAGCTCCTACGAGCAGTACTTC. This chain connects TRBV28 to TRBJ2-7, with D unclear. This CDR3 has 15 residues. CDR1 and CDR2 (germline): MDHEN, SYDVKM. V was clipped by 6 bases and J by 0 bases, with 15 bases between them.